This T cell receptor beta chain was recorded in a study of graft-versus-host responses after intestinal transplantation. Study at large: The study gave all recipients anti-thymocyte globulin induction, then tacrolimus and steroids for 2 to 3 years.

Findings and limits, study-wide: Individuals carrying graft-donor T cell macrochimerism showed high graft-versus-host to host-versus-graft clonal ratios in allografts. Investigators detected GvH clones in recipient marrow, with some emerging earlier in ileum or blood.

Sequenced by immunoSEQ multiplex PCR; TCRdb stores in-frame clones only, minus some. The table includes 75,000 to 100,000 clones, roughly 91% detected once. The CDR3 contains 14 residues. J was trimmed by 2 bases and V by 4 bases; bases with no gene match: 6. The germline CDR1 and CDR2 sequences are SGHRS and YFSETQ. This clone was observed a single time. Antigen unknown. The V and J genes are TRBV5-1 and TRBJ2-7; 7 positions agree with TRBD1. The sequence was obtained from a human donor who was the organ donor for an intestinal transplant. This specimen was unstimulated CD4+ T cells sorted from spleen or lymph node cells, taken before transplant. For the CDR3, the DNA is TGCGCCAGCAGCATGGGGACAGCCCCCTACGAGCAGTACTTC. Its translation: CASSMGTAPYEQYF.